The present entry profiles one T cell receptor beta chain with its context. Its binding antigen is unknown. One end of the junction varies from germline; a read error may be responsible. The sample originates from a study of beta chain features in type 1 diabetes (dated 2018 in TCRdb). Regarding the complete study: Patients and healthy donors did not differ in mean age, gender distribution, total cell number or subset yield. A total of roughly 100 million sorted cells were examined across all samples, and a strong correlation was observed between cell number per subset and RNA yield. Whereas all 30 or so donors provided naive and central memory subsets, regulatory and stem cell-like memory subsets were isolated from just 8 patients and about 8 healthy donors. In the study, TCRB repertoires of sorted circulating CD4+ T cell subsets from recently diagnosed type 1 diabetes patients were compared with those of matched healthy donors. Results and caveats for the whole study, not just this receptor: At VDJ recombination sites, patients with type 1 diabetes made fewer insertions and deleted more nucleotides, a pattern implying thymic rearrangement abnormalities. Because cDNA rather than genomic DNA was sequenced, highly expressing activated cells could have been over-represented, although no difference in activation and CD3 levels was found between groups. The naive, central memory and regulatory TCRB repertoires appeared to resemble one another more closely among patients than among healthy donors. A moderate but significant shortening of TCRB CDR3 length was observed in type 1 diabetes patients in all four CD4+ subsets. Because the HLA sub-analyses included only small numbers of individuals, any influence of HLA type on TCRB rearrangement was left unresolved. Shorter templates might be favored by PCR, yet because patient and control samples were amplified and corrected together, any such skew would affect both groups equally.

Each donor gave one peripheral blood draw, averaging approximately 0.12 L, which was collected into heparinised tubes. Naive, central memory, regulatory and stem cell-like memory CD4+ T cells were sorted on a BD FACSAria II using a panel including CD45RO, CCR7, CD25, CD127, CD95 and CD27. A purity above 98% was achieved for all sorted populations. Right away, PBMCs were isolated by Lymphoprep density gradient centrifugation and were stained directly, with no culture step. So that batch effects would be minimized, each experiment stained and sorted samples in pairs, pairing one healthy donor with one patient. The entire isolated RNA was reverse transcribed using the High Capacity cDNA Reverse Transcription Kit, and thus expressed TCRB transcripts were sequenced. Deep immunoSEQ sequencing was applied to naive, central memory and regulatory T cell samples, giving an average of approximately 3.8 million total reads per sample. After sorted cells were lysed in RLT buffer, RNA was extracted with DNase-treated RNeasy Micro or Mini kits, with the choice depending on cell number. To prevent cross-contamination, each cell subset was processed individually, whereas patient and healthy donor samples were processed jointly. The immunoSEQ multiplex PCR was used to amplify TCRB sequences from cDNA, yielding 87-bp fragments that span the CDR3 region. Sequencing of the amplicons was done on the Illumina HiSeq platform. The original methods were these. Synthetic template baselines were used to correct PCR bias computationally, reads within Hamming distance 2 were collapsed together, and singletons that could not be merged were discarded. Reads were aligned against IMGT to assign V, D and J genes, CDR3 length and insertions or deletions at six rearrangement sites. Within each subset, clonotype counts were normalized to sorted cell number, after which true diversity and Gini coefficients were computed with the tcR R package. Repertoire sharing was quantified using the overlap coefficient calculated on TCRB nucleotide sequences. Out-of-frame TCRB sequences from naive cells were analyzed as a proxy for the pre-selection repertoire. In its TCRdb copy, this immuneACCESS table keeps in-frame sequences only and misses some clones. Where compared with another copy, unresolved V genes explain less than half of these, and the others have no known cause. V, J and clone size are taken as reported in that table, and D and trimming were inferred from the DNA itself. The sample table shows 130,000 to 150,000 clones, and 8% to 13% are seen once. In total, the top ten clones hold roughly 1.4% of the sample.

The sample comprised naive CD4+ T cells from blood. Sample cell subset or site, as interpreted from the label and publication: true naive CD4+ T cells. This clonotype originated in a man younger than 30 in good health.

The CDR3 amino acid sequence is: CASSLDRNTIYF. The DNA sequence follows: TGTGCCAGCAGTTTAGACAGAAACACCATATATTTT. Recombination connected TRBV7-6 to TRBJ1-3; there is no confident call for the D gene. The cysteine opens and the phenylalanine closes a CDR3 of 12 amino acids. Here the CDR3 DNA is all that survives: 36 bases in frame from base 1. CDR1 and CDR2 are drawn from the germline V gene: SGHVS, FNYEAQ.